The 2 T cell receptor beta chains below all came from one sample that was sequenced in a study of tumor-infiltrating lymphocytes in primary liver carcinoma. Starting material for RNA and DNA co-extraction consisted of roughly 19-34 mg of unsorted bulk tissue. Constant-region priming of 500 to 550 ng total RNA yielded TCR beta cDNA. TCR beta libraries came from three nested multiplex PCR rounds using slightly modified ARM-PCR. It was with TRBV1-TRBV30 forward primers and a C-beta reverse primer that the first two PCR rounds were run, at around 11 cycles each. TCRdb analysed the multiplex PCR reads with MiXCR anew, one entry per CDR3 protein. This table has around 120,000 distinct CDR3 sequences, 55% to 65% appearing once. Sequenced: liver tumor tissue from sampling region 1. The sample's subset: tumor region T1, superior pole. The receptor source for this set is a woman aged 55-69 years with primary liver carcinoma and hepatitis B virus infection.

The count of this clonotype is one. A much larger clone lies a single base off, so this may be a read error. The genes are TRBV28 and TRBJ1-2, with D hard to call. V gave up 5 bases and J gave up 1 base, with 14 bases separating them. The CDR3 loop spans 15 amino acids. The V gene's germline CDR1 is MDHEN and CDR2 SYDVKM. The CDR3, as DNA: TGTGCCAGCAGTGGATCGGAGGGAGGTAACTATGGCTACACCTTC. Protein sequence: CASSGSEGGNYGYTF.

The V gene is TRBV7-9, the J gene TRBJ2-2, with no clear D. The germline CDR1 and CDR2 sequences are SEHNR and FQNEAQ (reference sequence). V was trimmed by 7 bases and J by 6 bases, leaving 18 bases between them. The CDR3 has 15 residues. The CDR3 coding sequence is TGTGCCAGCATGCCTGGGTCCGCAGGCGCCGGGGAGCTGTTTTTT. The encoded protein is CASMPGSAGAGELFF.